This T cell receptor (beta chain) was captured in a study of blood T cells in healthy people across ages. Notes on this clonotype: Lacking the conserved final phenylalanine or tryptophan, this CDR3 likely reflects a read error.

Next came a second PCR, run for roughly 6 to 11 cycles, which used a sample-barcoded 5' primer along with a J-beta primer mix. TCRdb re-derived calls from the 5' RACE reads in MiXCR, one entry per CDR3 protein. Of nearly 1 million distinct CDR3 sequences listed, just over 50% were seen once; the top ten hold 20% to 25%. This receptor was obtained from a woman in her sixties in good health. The sequencing sample was made of blood.

CDR3 region: CASSQALAGVNYEQYL. The CDR3 nucleotides are TGCGCCAGCAGCCAAGCCCTAGCGGGGGTGAACTACGAGCAGTACCTC. V usage is TRBV4-3 and J usage is TRBJ2-4; 10 nucleotides agree with TRBD2. Near its end, the DNA agrees better with TRBJ2-7, so the J call may be wrong. Germline-derived CDR1 and CDR2 are LGHNA and YSLEER. The CDR3 contains 16 residues.